This TCR beta chain was sequenced during a study of regulatory T cells in long-lasting Graves disease. The overall study: Those with persistent Graves' disease had received antithyroid drugs for over 5 years with positive TSH receptor antibodies.

Time point here: persistent/refractory GD, antithyroid drugs over 5 years with positive TRAb. PBMC RNA served as the TCR library source. American Thyroid Association guidelines defined how Graves' disease was diagnosed. A few counts support this clonotype. With iRepertoire HTBI primers and Arm-PCR of CDR3 regions, TCR beta libraries were built. TCRdb analysed the multiplex PCR reads with MiXCR anew, one entry per CDR3 protein. The sample has under 450,000 distinct CDR3 sequences, 23% seen once. The TCR was taken from a female donor with Graves disease. Sequencing used peripheral blood mononuclear cells (PBMCs), obtained when the disease was refractory, from a patient treated with antithyroid drugs.

CDR3 bases: TGTGCCAGCAGTTACCCGGGACTAAACCAAGAGACCCAGTACTTC. It translates to CASSYPGLNQETQYF. The chain employs TRBV6-5 and TRBJ2-5, with 7 bases aligning to TRBD2. V shed 2 bases and J 0 bases; nucleotides not matched to a gene: 3. Germline V gene lookup returns CDR1 MNHEY and CDR2 SVGAGI. There are 15 residues in the CDR3.